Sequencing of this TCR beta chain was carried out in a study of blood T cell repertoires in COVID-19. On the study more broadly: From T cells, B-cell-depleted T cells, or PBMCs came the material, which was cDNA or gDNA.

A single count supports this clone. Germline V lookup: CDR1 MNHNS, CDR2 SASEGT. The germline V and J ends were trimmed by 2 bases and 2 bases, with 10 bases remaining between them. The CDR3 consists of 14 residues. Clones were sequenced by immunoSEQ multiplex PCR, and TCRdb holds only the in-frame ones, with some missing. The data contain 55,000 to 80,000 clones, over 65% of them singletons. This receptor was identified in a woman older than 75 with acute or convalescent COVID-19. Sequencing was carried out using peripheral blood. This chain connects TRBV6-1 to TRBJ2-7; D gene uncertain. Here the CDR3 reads CASSEQKTAYEQYF. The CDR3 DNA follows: TGTGCCAGCAGTGAACAAAAAACAGCCTACGAGCAGTACTTC.